This T cell receptor (beta chain) was obtained from a study of diagnostic markers for celiac disease. This CDR3 is built from 15 residues. The germline V gene has CDR1 SGHTA and CDR2 FQGNSA. This clonotype is labeled medium-sized based on frequency. With the reads reprocessed, TCRdb shows one record per CDR3 protein and no DNA. The specimen's table records about 6,000 distinct CDR3 sequences. Sequencing was carried out using either unsorted cells or a sorted T cell fraction (not recorded which). V usage is TRBV7-2 and J usage is TRBJ1-4; TCRdb's D gene call, TRBD1, goes unchecked for lack of DNA. The sequence was obtained from a human donor. This table probably holds off-target reads from a library built for another chain. This CDR3 reads CASSFPRGVNEKLFF.